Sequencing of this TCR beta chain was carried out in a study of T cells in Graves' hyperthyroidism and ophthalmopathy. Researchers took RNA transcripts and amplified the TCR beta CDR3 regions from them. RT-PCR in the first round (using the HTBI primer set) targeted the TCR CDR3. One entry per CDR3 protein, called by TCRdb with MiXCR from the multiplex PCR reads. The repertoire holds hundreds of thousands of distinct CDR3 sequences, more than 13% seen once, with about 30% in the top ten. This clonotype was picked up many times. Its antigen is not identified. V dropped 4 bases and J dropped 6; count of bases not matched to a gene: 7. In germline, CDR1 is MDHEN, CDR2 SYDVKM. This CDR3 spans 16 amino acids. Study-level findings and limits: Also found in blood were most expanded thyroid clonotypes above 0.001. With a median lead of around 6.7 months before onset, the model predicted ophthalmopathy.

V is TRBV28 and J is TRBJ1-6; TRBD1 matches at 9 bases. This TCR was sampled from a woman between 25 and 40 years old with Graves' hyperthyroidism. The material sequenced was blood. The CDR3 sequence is CASSSSGTGINSPLHF. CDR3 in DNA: TGTGCCAGCAGTTCCTCCGGGACAGGGATTAATTCACCCCTCCACTTT. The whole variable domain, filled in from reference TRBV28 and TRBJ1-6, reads DVKVTQSSRYLVKRTGEKVFLECVQDMDHENMFWYRQDPGLGLRLIYFSYDVKMKEKGDIPEGYSVSREKKERFSLILESASTNQTSMYLCASSSSGTGINSPLHFGNGTRLTVT.